The clone carrying this TCR beta chain has more than one count but fewer than ten. The entry originates in a study of blood T cell repertoires in COVID-19. About the study: Sites across the United States, Italy and Spain contributed samples from acute and convalescent COVID-19. Nucleic acid was either cDNA or gDNA, and it came from T cells, B-cell-depleted T cells, or PBMCs.

Original handling: Estimation of nucleated cell counts relied on the amplification of reference gene primers. Assay used: immunoSEQ multiplex PCR; TCRdb lists only in-frame clones, some missing. V and J calls and clone size are those listed in that table; D and trimming were worked out from the DNA. The sample lists some 220,000 clones; roughly 84% were seen once. V lost 2 bases and J 1 base, leaving 14 bases between the germline ends. Germline V CDR1 and CDR2: LGHDT, YNNKEL (reference sequence). The CDR3 has 16 amino acids. The TCR originated in a woman in her fifties or sixties who had recovered from COVID-19. Sequenced sample: peripheral blood. J is TRBJ1-1 and V is TRBV3-1 (or the pseudogene TRBV3-2); TRBD1 might be the D (6 bases). The CDR3 DNA reads TGTGCCAGCAGCCAAAATTCGGGAGGGGGGAACACTGAAGCTTTCTTT. This codes for CASSQNSGGGNTEAFF.